The entry below gives a single T cell receptor beta chain sequence along with its context. The data stem from a study of OX40 agonist ivuxolimab in advanced cancers. Profiling relied on immunoSEQ multiplex PCR, and the TCRdb table lists in-frame clones only, not all of them. This repertoire shows 82,000 or so clones, more than 70% found once; its top ten account for approximately 2.3%. Peripheral blood came from all dose cohorts at three timepoints. The length of the CDR3 is 16 residues. Germline assignment: CDR1 PRHDT and CDR2 FYEKMQ (reference sequence). V was trimmed by 5 bases and J by 0 bases, leaving 17 bases between them.

This TCR came from an adult with an advanced solid tumor such as melanoma, head and neck, liver or kidney cancer. Source: CD4+ or CD8+ T cells sorted from blood, taken in a trial of the OX40 agonist ivuxolimab. This chain joins TRBV13 and TRBJ2-7, with D perhaps matching TRBD1 or TRBD2 (5 bases each). CDR3 loop: CASSLMGVGNSYEQYF. CDR3 DNA: TGTGCCAGCAGCCTGATGGGGGTGGGAAACTCCTACGAGCAGTACTTC.